What follows are 32 T cell receptor beta chains derived from one specimen sequenced in a study of blood T cell repertoires in COVID-19. Produced via immunoSEQ multiplex PCR; TCRdb's table is partial and in-frame only. The sample lists hundreds of thousands of clones; more than 70% were seen once. Input material: PBMCs or T cells enriched from blood (not recorded which). These receptors were obtained from a man aged 25-45 years with acute COVID-19.

This chain links TRBV9 with TRBJ1-1; 9 positions agree with TRBD1. The CDR3 length is 16 residues. V dropped 3 bases and J dropped 2; count of bases not matched to a gene: 8. The V gene's germline CDR1 is SGDLS and CDR2 YYNGEE. Written as DNA, the CDR3 is TGTGCCAGCAGCGCTTGGGTGGGACAGGGTAACACTGAAGCTTTCTTT. As protein: CASSAWVGQGNTEAFF. The whole variable domain, remainder taken from reference TRBV9 and TRBJ1-1, is DSGVTQTPKHLITATGQRVTLRCSPRSGDLSVYWYQQSLDQGLQFLIQYYNGEERAKGNILERFSAQQFPDLHSELNLSSLELGDSALYFCASSAWVGQGNTEAFFGQGTRLTVV.

This sequence joins TRBV6-5 and TRBJ2-7; TRBD1 might be the D (7 bases). Trimming cost V 7 bases and J 3 bases, with 13 bases left between them. Germline lookup yields CDR1 MNHEY and CDR2 SVGAGI. CDR3 length: 13 residues. Here the CDR3 reads CASITQGGYEQYF. In DNA form, the CDR3 reads TGTGCCAGCATTACCCAGGGGGGCTACGAGCAGTACTTC.

The chain links TRBV11-2 to TRBJ2-7; 10 positions agree with TRBD1. The V and J ends lost 7 bases and 3 bases, in that order; junction bases with no gene match: 6. CDR3 length: 14 amino acids. Germline CDR1 SGHAT, CDR2 FQNNGV. CDR3 residues: CASKPGQGNYEQYF. Written as DNA, the CDR3 is TGTGCCAGCAAGCCGGGACAGGGGAACTACGAGCAGTACTTC.

The genes are TRBV6-5 and TRBJ2-3, with D possibly matching TRBD1 (6 bases). The germline V gene encodes CDR1 MNHEY and CDR2 SVGAGI. The V gene lost 5 bases and the J gene lost 4 bases, with 10 bases spanning the gap. This CDR3 has 13 amino acids. The chain's CDR3 is CASSQQGPDTQYF. Here the CDR3 DNA reads TGTGCCAGCAGTCAACAGGGACCAGATACGCAGTATTTT.

The chain recombines TRBV6-1 with TRBJ1-5; D not certain. Trimming pared 6 bases from V and 0 bases from J, leaving 15 bases between. The CDR3 totals 16 residues. Germline loops: CDR1 MNHNS, CDR2 SASEGT. CDR3 DNA sequence: TGTGCCAGCAGGGAAAGGTCCGGGGTTAGCAATCAGCCCCAGCATTTT. As protein: CASRERSGVSNQPQHF.

This chain joins TRBV7-3 and TRBJ2-1, with 7 bases lining up with TRBD2. Germline V gives CDR1 SGHTA, CDR2 FQGTGA. V lost 0 bases and J lost 2; bases outside the gene matches: 7. CDR3 length equals 17 residues. The CDR3 bases are TGTGCCAGCAGCTTAACGTTCCCAGCGGGGACCTACAATGAGCAGTTCTTC. Translated, it gives CASSLTFPAGTYNEQFF.

This clone occurred a few times. The chain combines TRBV28 with TRBJ2-5; 10 nucleotides line up with TRBD2. The length of the CDR3 is 17 residues. CDR1 MDHEN and CDR2 SYDVKM come from the germline V gene. The V and J ends lost 5 bases and 1 base, in that order; junction bases with no gene match: 10. CDR3 bases: TGTGCCAGCAGTGAATCTAGCGGGGGCCACCTCCAAGAGACCCAGTACTTC. Translating gives CASSESSGGHLQETQYF.

The J gene is TRBJ1-5, the V gene TRBV24-1, with a tentative D call TRBD1 (5 bases). CDR1 KGHDR and CDR2 SFDVKD come from the germline V gene. The V and J ends lost 4 bases and 1 base respectively, with 10 bases between them. CDR3 length equals 15 residues. The DNA of the CDR3 is TGTGCCACCAGTGACGCCCGGGGGAGCAATCAGCCCCAGCATTTT. It translates to CATSDARGSNQPQHF.

The rearrangement joins TRBV6-5 to TRBJ1-5; tentatively, D is TRBD1 (5 bases). V was clipped by 9 bases and J by 7 bases, with 16 bases between them. This CDR3 is 13 amino acids long. Germline assignment: CDR1 MNHEY and CDR2 SVGAGI. CDR3 in amino acids: CASSLGVEQPQHF. As DNA, the CDR3 is TGTGCCAGTAGTCTAGGGGTCGAGCAGCCCCAGCATTTT.

This rearrangement joins TRBV27 to TRBJ1-2; D unclear. The CDR3 totals 13 residues. V dropped 5 bases and J dropped 4 bases, with 11 bases sitting between them. CDR1 and CDR2 (germline): MNHEY, SMNVEV (reference sequence). The CDR3 here is CASSRGGSYGYTF. The CDR3 region has the DNA TGTGCCAGCAGTCGGGGAGGGTCCTATGGCTACACCTTC.

This chain uses TRBV5-1 with TRBJ2-5; 8 bases are a match to TRBD2. CDR3 length: 12 amino acids. Germline loops: CDR1 SGHRS, CDR2 YFSETQ. The V and J ends lost 5 bases and 5 bases, in that order; junction bases with no gene match: 2. CDR3 protein: CASRGLVETQYF. For the CDR3, the DNA is TGCGCCAGCAGGGGACTAGTGGAGACCCAGTACTTC.

V gene TRBV7-2 combines with J gene TRBJ2-7; TRBD1 agrees at 7 bases. The CDR3 consists of 13 residues. The germline V gene encodes CDR1 SGHTA and CDR2 FQGNSA. Losses at the gene ends were 5 bases for V and 4 bases for J; bases not matched to a gene: 5. In DNA, the CDR3 is TGTGCCAGCAGCCGGGACAGCTTTTACGAGCAGTACTTC. Its translation is CASSRDSFYEQYF.

The chain couples TRBV12-2 to TRBJ1-5. TRBV12-2 is assigned pseudogene status. The CDR3 spans 15 residues. Written as DNA, the CDR3 is TGTGCAAGTCGCCCCCTGGGGAGGTATTCGGAGCCCCAGCATTTT. Encoded protein: CASRPLGRYSEPQHF.

This clone appeared once. CDR3: CASSLEGQGAGNTIYF. The DNA of the CDR3 is TGCGCCAGCAGCTTGGAGGGACAGGGGGCAGGAAACACCATATATTTT. The V and J genes are TRBV5-1 and TRBJ1-3, with 12 nucleotides matching TRBD1. CDR1 SGHRS and CDR2 YFSETQ come from the germline V gene. This CDR3 region has 16 residues. V lost 0 bases to trimming and J lost 4 bases; unmatched junction nucleotides: 2.

The CDR3 protein is CSAGGQNYGYTF. In nucleotides, the CDR3 is TGCAGCGCTGGGGGCCAAAACTATGGCTACACCTTC. The rearrangement joins TRBV29-1 to TRBJ1-2, with a weak D call TRBD1 (6 bases). Per germline, CDR1 SQVTM and CDR2 ANQGSEA. Trimming took 7 bases from V and 2 from J, leaving 11 bases between them. The CDR3 consists of 12 residues.

This clone has just a few counts. The rearrangement joins TRBV30 to TRBJ1-2, with D maybe TRBD1 (6 bases). The V end was cut by 2 bases, the J end by 3 bases, with 19 bases between. Germline CDR1 is GTSNPN and CDR2 is SVGIG (reference sequence). The CDR3 loop spans 16 amino acids. The DNA for the CDR3 is TGTGCCTGGAGTCTAGTTACAGGGAGTCGGGACTATGGCTACACCTTC. This sequence encodes CAWSLVTGSRDYGYTF. Combining the CDR3 with reference TRBV30 and TRBJ1-2 gives the whole variable domain SQTIHQWPATLVQPVGSPLSLECTVEGTSNPNLYWYRQAAGRGLQLLFYSVGIGQISSEVPQNLSASRPQDRQFILSSKKLLLSDSGFYLCAWSLVTGSRDYGYTFGSGTRLTVV.

J is TRBJ2-7 and V is TRBV2; D unclear. CDR1 and CDR2 (germline): SNHLY, FYNNEI. Between the trimmed V and J ends, which lost 3 bases and 0 bases, there was a span of 6 bases. The CDR3 sequence is 13 residues long. The CDR3 loop reads CASSDSVSYEQYF. The CDR3 DNA follows: TGTGCCAGCAGTGATTCAGTCTCCTACGAGCAGTACTTC.

The CDR3 sequence is CASSEEGWTDTQYF. The CDR3, as DNA: TGTGCCAGCAGTGAGGAGGGGTGGACAGATACGCAGTATTTT. The chain carries TRBV6-4 and TRBJ2-3, with D maybe TRBD2 (6 bases). Between the trimmed V and J ends, which lost 3 bases and 3 bases, there was a span of 10 bases. Germline values: CDR1 MRHNA, CDR2 SNTAGT. CDR3 length: 14 amino acids.

The V gene is TRBV5-1, the J gene TRBJ1-5; D is unclear. CDR3 size: 15 residues. V was pared by 4 bases and J by 0 bases, with 11 bases between. Germline V gives CDR1 SGHRS, CDR2 YFSETQ. The CDR3 DNA sequence: TGCGCCAGCAGCCTGGCGGGGATTAGCAATCAGCCCCAGCATTTT. This gives the protein CASSLAGISNQPQHF.

The V call is TRBV19, the J call TRBJ1-6; 8 nucleotides match TRBD1. The J segment lost 7 bases and the V segment lost 10 bases, leaving 9 bases of the junction unmatched. CDR1 and CDR2 from the germline V gene are LNHDA and SQIVND (reference sequence). The CDR3 covers 14 residues. The CDR3 coding sequence is TGTGCCACCCGGACAGGGACCGGGAATTCACCCCTCCACTTT. Residues: CATRTGTGNSPLHF.

The CDR3 protein is CASSSAGGLLEQYF. The CDR3 region has the DNA TGCGCCAGCAGTTCAGCGGGGGGGCTGCTCGAGCAGTACTTC. This rearrangement joins TRBV10-2 to TRBJ2-7, with TRBD2 matching over 10 bases. Germline V gene lookup returns CDR1 WSHSY and CDR2 SAAADI. The J segment lost 6 bases and the V segment lost 5 bases, leaving 7 bases of the junction unmatched. The CDR3 spans 14 residues.

The chain uses TRBV7-9 and TRBJ2-6; TRBD1 aligns across 7 bases. CDR3 size: 17 residues. V shed 5 bases and J 0 bases; nucleotides not matched to a gene: 7. In germline, CDR1 is SEHNR, CDR2 FQNEAQ (reference sequence). CDR3: CASSHGQAYSGANVLTF. DNA for the CDR3: TGTGCCAGCAGCCACGGACAGGCTTACTCTGGGGCCAACGTCCTGACTTTC.

The V gene is TRBV4-1, the J gene TRBJ1-6; 7 bases fit TRBD1. This CDR3 region has 14 residues. Looked up from germline, CDR1 is MGHRA and CDR2 is YSYEKL. Losses at the gene ends were 3 bases for V and 10 bases for J; bases not matched to a gene: 6. The CDR3, as DNA: TGCGCCAGCAGCCAGCAGACAGGGCGGTCACCCCTCCACTTT. Its translation is CASSQQTGRSPLHF.

The rearrangement links TRBV9 to TRBJ2-5; no clear D gene. The CDR3 loop spans 14 amino acids. Germline values: CDR1 SGDLS, CDR2 YYNGEE. Trimming took 0 bases from V and 4 from J, leaving 10 bases between them. CDR3 loop: CASSVGLLGETQYF. CDR3 coding DNA: TGTGCCAGCAGCGTAGGACTGTTGGGAGAGACCCAGTACTTC.

V and J are TRBV2 and TRBJ2-5; 10 bases are a match to TRBD2. Germline assignment: CDR1 SNHLY and CDR2 FYNNEI. With V trimmed by 3 bases and J by 4 bases, 8 bases remained unmatched. The CDR3 extends over 16 amino acids. The CDR3: CASSEILAGAGETQYF. The CDR3 DNA is TGTGCCAGCAGTGAGATTCTAGCGGGGGCCGGAGAGACCCAGTACTTC.

The chain carries TRBV7-9 and TRBJ1-3; 7 positions match TRBD1. V dropped 9 bases and J dropped 0; count of bases not matched to a gene: 5. From germline, CDR1 is SEHNR and CDR2 FQNEAQ (reference sequence). This CDR3 region has 14 residues. CDR3 bases: TGTGCCAGTGACAGGGATTACTCTGGAAACACCATATATTTT. It specifies CASDRDYSGNTIYF.

V and J are TRBV5-1 and TRBJ2-5, with TRBD2 matching 8 bases. Germline CDR1 SGHRS, CDR2 YFSETQ. The CDR3 has 15 amino acids. After removal of 4 bases from V and 3 bases from J, the junction contained 8 bases not matched to a gene. CDR3 bases: TGCGCCAGCAGCGGCCGCGGGGGGCGAGAAGAGACCCAGTACTTC. Protein sequence: CASSGRGGREETQYF.

This chain connects TRBV4-1 to TRBJ1-2; 11 nucleotides match TRBD1. Germline trimming cut 3 bases from V and 5 bases from J; bases unmatched to any gene: 11. Germline lookup yields CDR1 MGHRA and CDR2 YSYEKL. This CDR3 has 17 residues. The CDR3: CASSQGNTGTGGYGYTF. The CDR3 nucleotides are TGCGCCAGCAGCCAGGGCAACACCGGGACAGGGGGTTATGGCTACACCTTC.

J is TRBJ1-5 and V is TRBV10-2; a possible D gene is TRBD1 (6 bases). Germline V CDR1 and CDR2: WSHSY, SAAADI. V was trimmed by 5 bases and J by 5 bases, leaving 16 bases between them. The CDR3 covers 15 residues. CDR3 nucleotides: TGCGCCAGCAGTTCGGAACAGGGAAGGTATCAGCCCCAGCATTTT. Translating it yields CASSSEQGRYQPQHF.

The chain joins TRBV28 to TRBJ2-1, with 8 bases that match TRBD1. The CDR3 totals 15 residues. Germline CDR1 and CDR2: MDHEN and SYDVKM. Germline trimming cut 5 bases from V and 7 bases from J; bases unmatched to any gene: 10. CDR3 residues: CASSPDRDFQNEQFF. In nucleotides, the CDR3 is TGTGCCAGCAGTCCGGACAGGGACTTCCAAAATGAGCAGTTCTTC.

This chain joins TRBV10-3 and TRBJ1-3; D is possibly TRBD1 (6 bases). The length of the CDR3 is 14 residues. V was pared by 5 bases and J by 3 bases, with 11 bases between. Germline values: CDR1 ENHRY, CDR2 SYGVKD. The CDR3 region is CAISQQGFGNTIYF. The CDR3 bases are TGTGCCATCAGTCAACAGGGCTTTGGAAACACCATATATTTT.

This clone has more than one count but fewer than ten. The same CDR3 arises from other DNA sequences in this sample as well. This sequence joins TRBV5-1 and TRBJ1-1, with D maybe TRBD1 (5 bases). Trimming cost V 0 bases and J 2 bases, with 8 bases left between them. Germline V gene lookup returns CDR1 SGHRS and CDR2 YFSETQ. The CDR3 extends over 14 amino acids. CDR3 amino acids: CASSLGQRNTEAFF. As DNA, the CDR3 is TGCGCCAGCAGCTTGGGACAGCGAAACACTGAAGCTTTCTTT.